Sequencing of this T cell receptor (beta chain) was carried out in a study of T-cell reconstitution after alpha-beta-depleted transplantation in children. The V end was cut by 0 bases, the J end by 1 base, with 10 bases between. Germline V gene lookup returns CDR1 SGHRS and CDR2 YFSETQ. CDR3 length equals 15 residues. The library targeted TCRbeta and was prepared with unique molecular identifiers. TCRdb re-derived calls from the PCR reads in MiXCR, one entry per CDR3 protein. The sample lists 210,000 or so distinct CDR3 sequences, around 9.5% seen once, with approximately 6.2% in the top ten. This clonotype was detected many times.

The J gene is TRBJ1-1, the V gene TRBV5-1; D uncertain. The sequencing used PBMCs from the stem cell graft donor, collected from the stem cell graft. This TCR was sampled from a human donor who donated a stem cell graft to a child with acute lymphoblastic leukemia. The CDR3 nucleotides read TGCGCCAGCAGCTTGGAGGCAGGTTGGAACACTGAAGCTTTCTTT. Translating it yields CASSLEAGWNTEAFF.